Presented here are 29 T cell receptor beta chains from one specimen sequenced in a study of cytomegalovirus exposure and HLA in healthy donors. This table comes from immunoSEQ multiplex PCR, and its TCRdb copy is limited to in-frame clones, with some not included. The repertoire holds some 64,000 clones, with 95% to 98% as singletons. Sample: PBMCs. Receptor source: a young woman in good health and CMV-seropositive.

As DNA, the CDR3 is TGTGCCAGCAGTTTATCCCGGACAGGGTATAGCAATCAGCCCCAGCATTTT. This sequence encodes CASSLSRTGYSNQPQHF. V and J are TRBV28 and TRBJ1-5, with TRBD1 matching over 8 bases. CDR3 length: 17 residues. The germline gives CDR1 MDHEN, CDR2 SYDVKM. V was clipped by 1 base and J by 0 bases; unmatched bases: 5.

This chain connects TRBV5-1 to TRBJ1-2, with 7 bases matching TRBD1. With V trimmed by 4 bases and J by 5 bases, 5 bases remained unmatched. Germline lookup yields CDR1 SGHRS and CDR2 YFSETQ. The CDR3 spans 13 residues. CDR3 DNA: TGCGCCAGCAGCGCCCGGGACAGTTATGGCTACACCTTC. It specifies CASSARDSYGYTF. The full variable domain, in which reference TRBV5-1 and TRBJ1-2 provide the parts outside the CDR3, is KAGVTQTPRYLIKTRGQQVTLSCSPISGHRSVSWYQQTPGQGLQFLFEYFSETQRNKGNFPGRFSGRQFSNSRSEMNVSTLELGDSALYLCASSARDSYGYTFGSGTRLTVV.

Here the CDR3 DNA reads TGTGCCAGCAGCTTAGCGGGTACACTAAAGAACACCGGGGAGCTGTTTTTT. Amino acid sequence: CASSLAGTLKNTGELFF. J is TRBJ2-2 and V is TRBV7-2; D is ambiguous. This CDR3 region has 17 residues. CDR1 is SGHTA, CDR2 FQGNSA, per germline. Between the trimmed V and J ends, which lost 0 bases and 1 base, there was a span of 12 bases.

This clone was found once. The chain uses TRBV28 and TRBJ1-2; 10 bases map to TRBD1. Germline assignment: CDR1 MDHEN and CDR2 SYDVKM. Germline trimming cut 2 bases from V and 8 bases from J; bases unmatched to any gene: 5. This CDR3 spans 14 amino acids. The DNA for the CDR3 is TGTGCCAGCAGTTTACCGGGACAGGGGAAAGGCTACACCTTC. The encoded protein is CASSLPGQGKGYTF.

This clone was counted a single time. The chain employs TRBV7-2 and TRBJ2-1; 7 bases line up with TRBD2. The CDR3 covers 14 residues. The germline gives CDR1 SGHTA, CDR2 FQGNSA. V lost 5 bases to trimming and J lost 8 bases; unmatched junction nucleotides: 9. This CDR3 is CASSVRGSGYEQFF. CDR3 DNA: TGTGCCAGCAGCGTCCGCGGGAGCGGTTATGAGCAGTTCTTC. Full variable domain (rest looked up from reference TRBV7-2 and TRBJ2-1): GAGVSQSPSNKVTEKGKDVELRCDPISGHTALYWYRQSLGQGLEFLIYFQGNSAPDKSGLPSDRFSAERTGGSVSTLTIQRTQQEDSAVYLCASSVRGSGYEQFFGPGTRLTVL.

The chain joins TRBV10-3 to TRBJ2-7; D is perhaps TRBD1 (6 bases). The germline V gene encodes CDR1 ENHRY and CDR2 SYGVKD. The CDR3 consists of 16 residues. Trimming pared 2 bases from V and 4 bases from J, leaving 18 bases between. CDR3 nucleotides: TGTGCCATCAGTGAGACAGGGCTAGGTATCGTTTACGAGCAGTACTTC. As protein: CAISETGLGIVYEQYF.

Only a few counts were recorded for this clone. The chain links TRBV6-6 to TRBJ2-7; 7 bases line up with TRBD1. The CDR3 totals 13 residues. The J segment lost 2 bases and the V segment lost 10 bases, leaving 8 bases of the junction unmatched. CDR1 is MNHNY and CDR2 is SVGAGI in the germline V gene (reference sequence). The CDR3 nucleotides are TGTGCCACCAGGCAGGGGGATCCCTACGAGCAGTACTTC. This encodes CATRQGDPYEQYF.

The genes are TRBV28 and TRBJ1-5; unclear D gene. Germline V lookup: CDR1 MDHEN, CDR2 SYDVKM. The CDR3 extends over 16 amino acids. The ends were cut back, 3 bases at V and 4 bases at J, with 16 bases in the middle. CDR3 protein: CASSFRVGVGNQPQHF. The CDR3 DNA sequence: TGTGCCAGCAGTTTCCGGGTCGGGGTAGGGAATCAGCCCCAGCATTTT.

The chain combines TRBV27 with TRBJ2-7; no clear D. Germline V lookup: CDR1 MNHEY, CDR2 SMNVEV (reference sequence). This CDR3 region has 12 residues. Trimming shortened V by 6 bases and J by 1 base, and 7 bases separated the two germline ends. The CDR3 protein is CASRGGSYEQYF. CDR3 nucleotides: TGTGCCAGCAGAGGCGGATCCTACGAGCAGTACTTC.

The chain joins TRBV25-1 to TRBJ1-2, with 7 bases aligning to TRBD1. The junction had 15 bases not matched to a gene; V was cut back by 1 base and J by 4 bases. This CDR3 has 18 amino acids. CDR1 and CDR2 (germline): MGHDK, SYGVNS. The CDR3 is CASSESGQGGIAFYGYTF. The CDR3 DNA sequence: TGTGCCAGCAGTGAATCGGGGCAGGGGGGAATCGCGTTCTATGGCTACACCTTC.

The V call is TRBV5-1, the J call TRBJ1-1, with D possibly TRBD1 on 5 matching bases. Trimming pared 0 bases from V and 3 bases from J, leaving 9 bases between. The CDR3 runs 14 residues. In germline, CDR1 is SGHRS, CDR2 YFSETQ. CDR3 DNA: TGCGCCAGCAGCTTGGTCGGGGGGGACACTGAAGCTTTCTTT. Translated, it gives CASSLVGGDTEAFF.

The chain couples TRBV29-1 to TRBJ1-4; TRBD1 aligns across 11 bases. V was pared by 6 bases and J by 4 bases, with 10 bases of the junction left unmatched. The CDR3 is 16 residues long. The germline gives CDR1 SQVTM, CDR2 ANQGSEA. The CDR3 is CSVAGGQGDRNEKLFF. The CDR3, as DNA: TGCAGCGTCGCCGGGGGACAGGGGGACCGTAATGAAAAACTGTTTTTT.

The V gene is TRBV27, the J gene TRBJ1-2; 7 bases agree with TRBD1. CDR3 length: 14 amino acids. From germline, CDR1 is MNHEY and CDR2 SMNVEV (reference sequence). V dropped 6 bases and J dropped 3; count of bases not matched to a gene: 7. The CDR3 protein is CASRRQGSDYGYTF. The CDR3 region has the DNA TGTGCCAGCAGGAGACAGGGTTCTGACTATGGCTACACCTTC.

This chain connects TRBV7-8 to TRBJ2-2; 8 nucleotides align to TRBD1. CDR1 SGHVS and CDR2 FQNEAQ come from the germline V gene. The ends lost 4 bases at V and 0 bases at J; junction bases unmatched: 4. This CDR3 is 16 amino acids long. As DNA, the CDR3 is TGTGCCAGCAGCTCTACAGGGGGACCGAACACCGGGGAGCTGTTTTTT. Translating gives CASSSTGGPNTGELFF.

This chain uses TRBV5-8 with TRBJ2-7, with TRBD2 as a possible D gene (5 bases). There are 11 residues in the CDR3. V was shortened by 2 bases and J by 7 bases, with 7 bases between the two germline ends. Germline values: CDR1 SGHTS, CDR2 YDEGEE. The CDR3, as DNA: TGTGCCAGCAGCTTCACGGGGGAGCAGTACTTC. This sequence encodes CASSFTGEQYF.

CDR3 residues: CASGLVLGASQTNYGYTF. As DNA, the CDR3 is TGTGCTAGTGGTTTGGTACTAGGAGCCTCTCAAACAAACTATGGCTACACCTTC. The genes are TRBV12-5 and TRBJ1-2; D is undetermined. Trimming shortened V by 0 bases and J by 2 bases, and 19 bases separated the two germline ends. This CDR3 region has 18 residues. Germline V lookup: CDR1 LGHNT, CDR2 FRNRAP. Complete variable domain (other parts from reference TRBV12-5 and TRBJ1-2): DARVTQTPRHKVTEMGQEVTMRCQPILGHNTVFWYRQTMMQGLELLAYFRNRAPLDDSGMPKDRFSAEMPDATLATLKIQPSEPRDSAVYFCASGLVLGASQTNYGYTFGSGTRLTVV.

A note on this clone: A read error may produce the germline difference seen at one junction end. The rearrangement links TRBV7-2 to TRBJ2-1; 12 nucleotides align to TRBD2. Germline V gene lookup returns CDR1 SGHTA and CDR2 FQGNSA. This CDR3 comprises 13 residues. CDR3 nucleotide sequence: TGTGCCAGCAGCCGACTAGCGGGAGATGATCAGTTCTTC. It translates to CASSRLAGDDQFF.

This sequence joins TRBV28 and TRBJ1-1; 7 nucleotides match TRBD1. This CDR3 has 14 amino acids. In germline, CDR1 is MDHEN, CDR2 SYDVKM. V lost 4 bases and J lost 4; bases outside the gene matches: 6. The CDR3 DNA is TGTGCCAGCAGTTGGGGGACAGCCACCACTGAAGCTTTCTTT. Amino acids: CASSWGTATTEAFF.

The chain combines TRBV13 with TRBJ1-1; D ambiguous. The V and J ends lost 1 base and 1 base respectively, with 10 bases between them. The CDR3 consists of 15 residues. Germline loops: CDR1 PRHDT, CDR2 FYEKMQ (reference sequence). DNA of the CDR3: TGTGCCAGCAGCTTAGTGGCAAACGAGAACACTGAAGCTTTCTTT. It is translated as CASSLVANENTEAFF.

V usage is TRBV10-3 and J usage is TRBJ2-1; 7 nucleotides agree with TRBD2. This CDR3 region has 13 residues. CDR1 is ENHRY and CDR2 is SYGVKD in the germline V gene. The V and J ends lost 5 bases and 5 bases, in that order; junction bases with no gene match: 3. Written as DNA, the CDR3 is TGTGCCATCAGTTCGGGACTAAACAATGAGCAGTTCTTC. It yields the protein CAISSGLNNEQFF.

The chain has TRBV12-5 and TRBJ2-3; 9 bases map to TRBD2. The CDR3 has 15 residues. The trim removed 6 bases at V and 4 bases at J, leaving 8 bases unmatched. Per germline, CDR1 LGHNT and CDR2 FRNRAP. DNA of the CDR3: TGTGCTAGTGGGTTTAGCGGGAGATTCGCAGATACGCAGTATTTT. It yields the protein CASGFSGRFADTQYF. Full variable domain (remainder filled in from reference TRBV12-5 and TRBJ2-3): DARVTQTPRHKVTEMGQEVTMRCQPILGHNTVFWYRQTMMQGLELLAYFRNRAPLDDSGMPKDRFSAEMPDATLATLKIQPSEPRDSAVYFCASGFSGRFADTQYFGPGTRLTVL.

This chain uses TRBV28 with TRBJ2-7; a possible D gene is TRBD1 (6 bases). V dropped 5 bases and J dropped 5 bases, with 22 bases sitting between them. The CDR3 sequence is 16 residues long. Germline lookup yields CDR1 MDHEN and CDR2 SYDVKM. CDR3 DNA sequence: TGTGCCAGCAGTCCCACGATGGGGCAGGGGAAAAACGAGCAGTACTTC. Its protein product is CASSPTMGQGKNEQYF.

The rearrangement joins TRBV28 to TRBJ1-4; 7 bases agree with TRBD1. CDR3 length: 15 amino acids. Losses at the gene ends were 6 bases for V and 6 bases for J; bases not matched to a gene: 10. From germline, CDR1 is MDHEN and CDR2 SYDVKM. CDR3 nucleotide sequence: TGTGCCAGCAGCTCTGGCGACAGGGCGGATGAAAAACTGTTTTTT. Its protein product is CASSSGDRADEKLFF. Supplemented by reference TRBV28 and TRBJ1-4, the full variable domain reads DVKVTQSSRYLVKRTGEKVFLECVQDMDHENMFWYRQDPGLGLRLIYFSYDVKMKEKGDIPEGYSVSREKKERFSLILESASTNQTSMYLCASSSGDRADEKLFFGSGTQLSVL.

The J gene is TRBJ1-1, the V gene TRBV28; 9 bases match TRBD1. Germline V lookup: CDR1 MDHEN, CDR2 SYDVKM. This CDR3 comprises 14 residues. The V gene end was trimmed by 2 bases and the J gene end by 8 bases; junction bases not matched to a gene: 6. CDR3 residues: CASSLVGQGVEAFF. DNA for the CDR3: TGTGCCAGCAGTTTAGTGGGACAGGGTGTAGAAGCTTTCTTT.

J is TRBJ1-2 and V is TRBV10-3; TRBD1 might be the D (6 bases). The CDR3 runs 13 residues. V lost 8 bases to trimming and J lost 1 base, with 11 bases between them. The germline V gene encodes CDR1 ENHRY and CDR2 SYGVKD. CDR3 in DNA: TGTGCCATCGCGGGGGGCTTTAACTATGGCTACACCTTC. Translating gives CAIAGGFNYGYTF.

The chain carries TRBV6-5 and TRBJ1-3; 7 bases line up with TRBD1. After removal of 2 bases from V and 2 bases from J, the junction contained 3 bases not matched to a gene. Per the germline V gene, CDR1 is MNHEY and CDR2 is SVGAGI. This CDR3 contains 15 residues. This CDR3 is CASSYQGQAGNTIYF. As DNA, the CDR3 is TGTGCCAGCAGTTACCAAGGACAGGCTGGAAACACCATATATTTT.

V and J are TRBV19 and TRBJ2-7, with 10 positions matching TRBD2. The V gene end was trimmed by 4 bases and the J gene end by 2 bases; junction bases not matched to a gene: 5. This CDR3 contains 15 residues. The V gene's germline CDR1 is LNHDA and CDR2 SQIVND (reference sequence). CDR3 coding DNA: TGTGCCAGTAGTAGAGGACTAGCGGATGCCTACGAGCAGTACTTC. Protein product: CASSRGLADAYEQYF.

The chain is built from TRBV2 and TRBJ2-7; 7 bases align to TRBD1. V gave up 4 bases and J gave up 0 bases; unmatched junction bases: 3. CDR1 and CDR2 (germline): SNHLY, FYNNEI. This CDR3 is built from 14 residues. CDR3 region: CASSGTGNSYEQYF. The DNA for the CDR3 is TGTGCCAGCAGTGGGACAGGAAACTCCTACGAGCAGTACTTC.

CDR3 amino acids: CASSEAISSYEQYF. The CDR3 nucleotides are TGTGCCAGCAGTGAAGCCATATCTAGCTACGAGCAGTACTTC. This chain uses TRBV2 with TRBJ2-7; D is ambiguous. Trimming took 0 bases from V and 3 from J, leaving 9 bases between them. Germline CDR1 and CDR2: SNHLY and FYNNEI. The CDR3 length is 14 residues.